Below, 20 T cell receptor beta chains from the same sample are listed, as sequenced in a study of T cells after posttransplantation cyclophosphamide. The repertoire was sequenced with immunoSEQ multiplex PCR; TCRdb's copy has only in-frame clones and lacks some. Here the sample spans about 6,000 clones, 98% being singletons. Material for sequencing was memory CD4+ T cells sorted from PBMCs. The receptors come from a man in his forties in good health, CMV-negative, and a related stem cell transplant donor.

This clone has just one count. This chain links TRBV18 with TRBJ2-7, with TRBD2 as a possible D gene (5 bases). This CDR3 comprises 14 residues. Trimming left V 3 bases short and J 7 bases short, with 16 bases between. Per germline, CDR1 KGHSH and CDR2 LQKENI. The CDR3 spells CASSPRGYLGEQYF. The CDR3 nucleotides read TGTGCCAGCTCACCTCGGGGTTACCTAGGGGAGCAGTACTTC.

CDR3 sequence (DNA): TGCGCCAGCAGCCAAGCCGGCTGGGAGGCTGACAAACTGTTTTTT. Protein: CASSQAGWEADKLFF. J is TRBJ1-4 and V is TRBV4-3; D is unresolved. The CDR3 has 15 residues. Trimming shortened V by 1 base and J by 11 bases, and 17 bases separated the two germline ends. Germline V CDR1 and CDR2: LGHNA, YSLEER.

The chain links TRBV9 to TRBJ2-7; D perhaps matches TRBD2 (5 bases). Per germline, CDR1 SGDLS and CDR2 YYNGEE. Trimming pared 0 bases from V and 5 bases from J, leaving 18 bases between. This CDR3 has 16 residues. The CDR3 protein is CASSVEVGAISNEQYF. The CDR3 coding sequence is TGTGCCAGCAGCGTAGAAGTGGGAGCAATTTCCAACGAGCAGTACTTC.

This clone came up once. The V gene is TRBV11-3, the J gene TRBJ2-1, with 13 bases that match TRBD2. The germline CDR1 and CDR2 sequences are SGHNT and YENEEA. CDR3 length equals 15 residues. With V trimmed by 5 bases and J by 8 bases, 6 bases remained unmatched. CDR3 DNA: TGTGCCAGCAGCGCGGGACTAGCGGGGCGGGATGAGCAGTTCTTC. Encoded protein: CASSAGLAGRDEQFF.

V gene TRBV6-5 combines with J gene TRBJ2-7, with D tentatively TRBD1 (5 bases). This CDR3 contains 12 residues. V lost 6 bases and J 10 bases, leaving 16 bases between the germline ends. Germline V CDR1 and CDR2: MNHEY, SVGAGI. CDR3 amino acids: CASRDTRGQQYF. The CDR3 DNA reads TGTGCCAGCAGGGATACCCGCGGACAACAGTACTTC.

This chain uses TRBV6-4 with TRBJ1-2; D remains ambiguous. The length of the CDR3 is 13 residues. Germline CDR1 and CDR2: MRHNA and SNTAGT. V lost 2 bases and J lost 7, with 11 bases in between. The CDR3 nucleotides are TGTGCCAGCAGTGACCCGACCACAGCTGGCTACACCTTC. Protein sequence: CASSDPTTAGYTF.

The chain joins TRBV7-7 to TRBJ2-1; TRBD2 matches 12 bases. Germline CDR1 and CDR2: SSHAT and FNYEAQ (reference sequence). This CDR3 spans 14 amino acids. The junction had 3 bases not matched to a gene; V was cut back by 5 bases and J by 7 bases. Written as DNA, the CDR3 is TGTGCCAGCAGCCCGACTAGCGGGAGTAATGAGCAGTTCTTC. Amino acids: CASSPTSGSNEQFF.

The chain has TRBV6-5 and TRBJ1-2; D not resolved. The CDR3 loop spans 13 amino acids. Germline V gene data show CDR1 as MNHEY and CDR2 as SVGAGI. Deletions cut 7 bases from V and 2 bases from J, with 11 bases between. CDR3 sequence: CASTPGRNYGYTF. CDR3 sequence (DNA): TGTGCCAGCACCCCCGGCAGGAACTATGGCTACACCTTC.

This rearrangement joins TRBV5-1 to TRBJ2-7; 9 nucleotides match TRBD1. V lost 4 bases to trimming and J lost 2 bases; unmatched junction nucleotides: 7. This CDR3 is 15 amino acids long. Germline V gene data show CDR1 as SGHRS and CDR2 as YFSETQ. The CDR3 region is CASSPTGGVTYEQYF. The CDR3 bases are TGCGCCAGCAGCCCTACAGGGGGCGTCACCTACGAGCAGTACTTC.

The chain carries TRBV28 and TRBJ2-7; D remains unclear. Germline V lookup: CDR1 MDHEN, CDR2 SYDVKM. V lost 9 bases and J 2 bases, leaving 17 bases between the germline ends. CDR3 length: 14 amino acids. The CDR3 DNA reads TGTGCCAGTACCTCCACCAGATCTCCCTACGAGCAGTACTTC. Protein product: CASTSTRSPYEQYF.

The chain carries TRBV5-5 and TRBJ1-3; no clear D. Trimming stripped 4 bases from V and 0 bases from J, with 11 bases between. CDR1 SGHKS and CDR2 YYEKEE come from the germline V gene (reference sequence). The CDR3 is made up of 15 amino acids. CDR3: CASSRDGDSGNTIYF. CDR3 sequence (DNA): TGTGCCAGCAGCCGGGATGGGGACTCTGGAAACACCATATATTTT. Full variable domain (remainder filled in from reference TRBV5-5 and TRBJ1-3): DAGVTQSPTHLIKTRGQQVTLRCSPISGHKSVSWYQQVLGQGPQFIFQYYEKEERGRGNFPDRFSARQFPNYSSELNVNALLLGDSALYLCASSRDGDSGNTIYFGEGSWLTVV.

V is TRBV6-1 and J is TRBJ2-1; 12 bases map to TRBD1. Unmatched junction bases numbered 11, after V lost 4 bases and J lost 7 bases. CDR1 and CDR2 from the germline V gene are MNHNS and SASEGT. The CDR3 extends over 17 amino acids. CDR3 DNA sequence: TGTGCCAGCAGTGGCTTCCGGGGACAGGGGGCGGGTAATGAGCAGTTCTTC. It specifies CASSGFRGQGAGNEQFF.

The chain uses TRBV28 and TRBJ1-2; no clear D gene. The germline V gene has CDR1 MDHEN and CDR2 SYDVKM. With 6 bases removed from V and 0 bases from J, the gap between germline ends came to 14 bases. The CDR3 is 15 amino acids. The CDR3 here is CASSFTGKPNYGYTF. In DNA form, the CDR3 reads TGTGCCAGCAGCTTTACGGGGAAACCTAACTATGGCTACACCTTC.

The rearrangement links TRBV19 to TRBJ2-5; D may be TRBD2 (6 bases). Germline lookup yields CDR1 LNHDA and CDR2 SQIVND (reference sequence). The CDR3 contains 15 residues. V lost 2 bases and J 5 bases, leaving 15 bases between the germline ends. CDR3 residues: CASSIFRGRGETQYF. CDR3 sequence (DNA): TGTGCCAGTAGTATATTCCGTGGACGGGGGGAGACCCAGTACTTC. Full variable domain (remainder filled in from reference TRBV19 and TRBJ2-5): DGGITQSPKYLFRKEGQNVTLSCEQNLNHDAMYWYRQDPGQGLRLIYYSQIVNDFQKGDIAEGYSVSREKKESFPLTVTSAQKNPTAFYLCASSIFRGRGETQYFGPGTRLLVL.

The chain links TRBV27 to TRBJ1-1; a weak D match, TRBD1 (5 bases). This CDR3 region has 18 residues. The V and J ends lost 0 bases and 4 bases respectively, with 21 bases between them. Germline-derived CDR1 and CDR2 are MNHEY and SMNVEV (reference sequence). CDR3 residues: CASSLSILAGGRVTEAFF. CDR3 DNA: TGTGCCAGCAGTTTATCGATTTTGGCGGGGGGTAGGGTCACTGAAGCTTTCTTT.

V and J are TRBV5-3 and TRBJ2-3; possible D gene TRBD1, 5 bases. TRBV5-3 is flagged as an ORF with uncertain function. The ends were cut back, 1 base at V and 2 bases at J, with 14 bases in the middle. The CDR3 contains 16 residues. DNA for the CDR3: TGTGCCAGAAGCTTGTACGCCAGGGCTTCCACAGATACGCAGTATTTT. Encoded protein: CARSLYARASTDTQYF.

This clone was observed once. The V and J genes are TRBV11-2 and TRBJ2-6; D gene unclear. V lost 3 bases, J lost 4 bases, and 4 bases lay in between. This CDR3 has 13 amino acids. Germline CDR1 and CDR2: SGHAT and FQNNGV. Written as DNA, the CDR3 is TGTGCCAGCAGCTTCAGGGGGGCCAACGTCCTGACTTTC. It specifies CASSFRGANVLTF.

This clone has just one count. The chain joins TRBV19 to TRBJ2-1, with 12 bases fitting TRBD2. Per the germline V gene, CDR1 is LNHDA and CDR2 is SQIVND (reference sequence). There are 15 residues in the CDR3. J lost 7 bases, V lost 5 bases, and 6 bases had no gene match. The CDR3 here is CASSPTSGRWNEQFF. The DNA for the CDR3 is TGTGCCAGTAGTCCGACTAGCGGGAGATGGAATGAGCAGTTCTTC.

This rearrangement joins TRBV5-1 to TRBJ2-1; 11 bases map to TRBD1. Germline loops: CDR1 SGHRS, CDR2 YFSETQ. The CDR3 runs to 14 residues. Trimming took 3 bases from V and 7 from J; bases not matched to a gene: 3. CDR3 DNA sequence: TGCGCCAGCAGCTCGGGACAGGGGGGGAATGAGCAGTTCTTC. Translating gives CASSSGQGGNEQFF.

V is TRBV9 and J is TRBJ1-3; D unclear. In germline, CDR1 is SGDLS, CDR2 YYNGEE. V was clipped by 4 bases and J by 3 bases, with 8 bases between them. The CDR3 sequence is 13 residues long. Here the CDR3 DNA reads TGTGCCAGCAGCTCCTCCGTTGGAAACACCATATATTTT. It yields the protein CASSSSVGNTIYF.